Below are 5 T cell receptor beta chains sequenced from a single sample in a study of cytomegalovirus exposure and HLA in healthy donors. Both 60 Vbeta primers and 13 Jbeta primers went into the PCR. The protocol was immunoSEQ multiplex PCR, while the TCRdb copy is restricted to in-frame clones and leaves out a portion. This repertoire shows around 170,000 clones, roughly 70% found once; its top ten account for 1.5%. The sample comprised PBMCs. The source is a girl aged 10 to 17 in good health and CMV-seronegative.

This clone turned up a few times. This chain connects TRBV18 to TRBJ2-7; 9 bases match TRBD1. This CDR3 has 13 residues. CDR1 is KGHSH, CDR2 LQKENI, per germline. After removal of 3 bases from V and 7 bases from J, the junction contained 4 bases not matched to a gene. CDR3 region: CASSPRDRAEQYF. CDR3 nucleotide sequence: TGTGCCAGCTCACCTAGGGACAGGGCAGAGCAGTACTTC.

Regarding this clone: Other DNA sequences from this sample encode an identical CDR3 as well. The chain couples TRBV5-1 to TRBJ1-1; D is possibly TRBD1 (5 bases). Germline-derived CDR1 and CDR2 are SGHRS and YFSETQ. Between the trimmed V and J ends, which lost 1 base and 1 base, there was a span of 5 bases. CDR3 length: 13 residues. The CDR3 DNA is TGCGCCAGCAGCTTGACAGGGAACACTGAAGCTTTCTTT. Translated: CASSLTGNTEAFF.

This chain joins TRBV6-6 and TRBJ1-1; 9 bases agree with TRBD1. Germline V gives CDR1 MNHNY, CDR2 SVGAGI (reference sequence). CDR3 size: 14 residues. V shed 5 bases, J shed 5 bases, and the junction held 6 bases outside the gene matches. The DNA of the CDR3 is TGTGCCAGCAGTCTCGACAGGGGGGGGACTGAAGCTTTCTTT. This gives the protein CASSLDRGGTEAFF.

V usage is TRBV7-3 and J usage is TRBJ1-2, with D perhaps TRBD1 (5 bases). The length of the CDR3 is 13 residues. V lost 0 bases, J lost 8 bases, and 10 bases lay in between. Germline V gene lookup returns CDR1 SGHTA and CDR2 FQGTGA. Here the CDR3 DNA reads TGTGCCAGCAGCTTAACGGGGGGGGAAGGCTACACCTTC. This sequence encodes CASSLTGGEGYTF.

V usage is TRBV15 and J usage is TRBJ1-2; a possible D gene is TRBD1 (6 bases). CDR1 is LNHNV, CDR2 YYDKDF, per germline (reference sequence). This CDR3 region has 14 residues. V dropped 0 bases and J dropped 4 bases, with 9 bases sitting between them. As DNA, the CDR3 is TGTGCCACCAGCAGAGAGGGGGCGGTCTATGGCTACACCTTC. Amino acids: CATSREGAVYGYTF. The full variable domain, in which reference TRBV15 and TRBJ1-2 provide the parts outside the CDR3, is DAMVIQNPRYQVTQFGKPVTLSCSQTLNHNVMYWYQQKSSQAPKLLFHYYDKDFNNEADTPDNFQSRRPNTSFCFLDIRSPGLGDTAMYLCATSREGAVYGYTFGSGTRLTVV.